The 21 T cell receptor beta chains listed next were all sequenced from one sample in a study of blood T cell repertoires in COVID-19. Assay: immunoSEQ multiplex PCR; the TCRdb copy retains only in-frame clones and omits some. The table has roughly 170,000 clones, 75% to 85% seen once. Sequencing used peripheral blood. Receptor source: a woman aged 60 to 75 with COVID-19, enrolled during active disease.

This clone has just a few counts. The chain combines TRBV6-5 with TRBJ1-5; unclear D gene. CDR3 length: 13 residues. Germline V gene data show CDR1 as MNHEY and CDR2 as SVGAGI. V lost 8 bases, J lost 2 bases, and 10 bases lay in between. The CDR3 nucleotides are TGTGCCAGCGTTCTATCCGGCAATCAGCCCCAGCATTTT. The encoded protein is CASVLSGNQPQHF.

This clone was counted many times. V usage is TRBV25-1 and J usage is TRBJ2-2, with a possible D match to TRBD1 (5 bases). V was cut by 1 base and J by 5 bases, with 11 bases left in between. The germline V gene encodes CDR1 MGHDK and CDR2 SYGVNS. The CDR3 contains 15 residues. This chain's CDR3 is CASSESLPGTGELFF. CDR3 coding DNA: TGTGCCAGCAGTGAATCCCTTCCAGGGACCGGGGAGCTGTTTTTT.

The table lists this clone with a few counts. Sequence at one end of the junction differs from germline and may be a read error. The chain is built from TRBV7-7 and TRBJ2-2, with D possibly TRBD2 on 5 matching bases. Germline CDR1 SSHAT, CDR2 FNYEAQ (reference sequence). The CDR3 is made up of 15 amino acids. For the CDR3, the DNA is TGTGCTAGCAGCTTGTCGCGGGCGGTGGCCGGGGAGCTGTTTTTT. It specifies CASSLSRAVAGELFF.

The V gene is TRBV20-1, the J gene TRBJ2-5; D might be TRBD2 (6 bases). This CDR3 comprises 11 residues. CDR1 and CDR2 (germline): DFQATT, SNEGSKA (reference sequence). V shed 6 bases and J shed 5 bases, with 10 bases lying between them. In DNA, the CDR3 is TGCAGTGCAAGGGACTGGGAGACCCAGTACTTC. As protein: CSARDWETQYF.

V is TRBV28 and J is TRBJ1-6; D gene uncertain. The CDR3 is 12 residues long. The germline CDR1 and CDR2 sequences are MDHEN and SYDVKM. V lost 5 bases and J 10 bases, leaving 9 bases between the germline ends. In nucleotides, the CDR3 is TGTGCCAGCAGTCCCCACTTGTCACCCCTCCACTTT. Residues: CASSPHLSPLHF.

The rearrangement links TRBV7-9 to TRBJ2-7; D is perhaps TRBD2 (6 bases). This CDR3 comprises 14 residues. Germline CDR1 SEHNR, CDR2 FQNEAQ (reference sequence). Deletions cut 4 bases from V and 5 bases from J, with 15 bases between. CDR3 bases: TGTGCCAGCAGCTCCTCGTGGCGGGGAAACGAGCAGTACGTC. This sequence encodes CASSSSWRGNEQYV.

Of note for this clone: The junction and the germline gene differ at one end; a read error may be behind it. This sequence joins TRBV6-2 or TRBV6-3 and TRBJ2-7; D gene ambiguous. CDR1 is MNHEY, CDR2 SVGEGT, per germline. The CDR3 sequence is 11 residues long. The CDR3 nucleotides are TGTGCCAGCAGTCACTCCTACGAGCAGTACTTC. It specifies CASSHSYEQYF.

This chain uses TRBV5-1 with TRBJ1-1; D gene uncertain. Germline V CDR1 and CDR2: SGHRS, YFSETQ. This CDR3 is 13 amino acids long. The germline V and J ends were trimmed by 0 bases and 6 bases, with 9 bases remaining between them. In DNA, the CDR3 is TGCGCCAGCAGCTTGGCCGTGCGGGCTGAAGCTTTCTTT. Translated: CASSLAVRAEAFF.

This chain uses TRBV6-5 with TRBJ2-7; 11 bases align to TRBD2. Germline V gene data show CDR1 as MNHEY and CDR2 as SVGAGI. After removal of 5 bases from V and 5 bases from J, the junction contained 8 bases not matched to a gene. The CDR3 contains 15 residues. The CDR3 loop reads CASSLVAGGVNEQYF. The CDR3 DNA reads as TGTGCCAGCAGTCTGGTAGCGGGAGGGGTCAACGAGCAGTACTTC.

In its sample, this clone was seen a few times. CDR3 nucleotide sequence: TGTGCCAGCAGCATCGGGACTAGCAACTACGAGCAGTACTTC. This codes for CASSIGTSNYEQYF. The chain is built from TRBV27 and TRBJ2-7; 9 bases are shared with TRBD2. Trimming at V came to 6 bases and at J to 3 bases, leaving 6 bases not matched to a gene. Per the germline V gene, CDR1 is MNHEY and CDR2 is SMNVEV (reference sequence). The CDR3 has 14 residues.

This clone has just a few counts. The chain joins TRBV12-5 to TRBJ2-1; 8 positions agree with TRBD1. In germline, CDR1 is LGHNT, CDR2 FRNRAP. The CDR3 is made up of 14 amino acids. The J segment lost 9 bases and the V segment lost 6 bases, leaving 10 bases of the junction unmatched. The CDR3 coding sequence is TGTGCTAGTGGCCACGGGACAGGCGAAAGTGAGCAGTTCTTC. This translates into CASGHGTGESEQFF.

The genes are TRBV28 and TRBJ1-2; 8 nucleotides align to TRBD1. The CDR3 covers 14 residues. Per germline, CDR1 MDHEN and CDR2 SYDVKM. The V gene end was trimmed by 6 bases and the J gene end by 4 bases; junction bases not matched to a gene: 7. DNA for the CDR3: TGTGCCAGCAGCCTACCCGGACAGGGCTATGGCTACACCTTC. Protein product: CASSLPGQGYGYTF.

The genes are TRBV3-1 (or the pseudogene TRBV3-2) and TRBJ2-7, with D perhaps TRBD2 (6 bases). This CDR3 comprises 15 residues. Trimming shortened V by 0 bases and J by 3 bases, and 12 bases separated the two germline ends. Per germline, CDR1 LGHDT and CDR2 YNNKEL (reference sequence). The CDR3 DNA reads TGTGCCAGCAGCCAAGACGGCGGGGCCTTCTACGAGCAGTACTTC. It specifies CASSQDGGAFYEQYF.

This CDR3 reads CAISDPGDRKAFF. For the CDR3, the DNA is TGTGCCATCAGTGATCCTGGCGACAGGAAAGCTTTCTTT. The V gene is TRBV10-3, the J gene TRBJ1-1, with a tentative D call TRBD1 (6 bases). This CDR3 is 13 amino acids long. Germline CDR1 and CDR2: ENHRY and SYGVKD. V lost 3 bases to trimming and J lost 9 bases, with 14 bases between them.

The chain recombines TRBV11-2 with TRBJ1-1, with 10 bases lining up with TRBD1. This CDR3 region has 15 residues. After removal of 1 base from V and 6 bases from J, the junction contained 5 bases not matched to a gene. Per the germline V gene, CDR1 is SGHAT and CDR2 is FQNNGV. The CDR3: CASSLVGTGVSEAFF. CDR3 coding DNA: TGTGCCAGCAGCTTAGTTGGGACAGGGGTTTCTGAAGCTTTCTTT.

The chain recombines TRBV11-2 with TRBJ2-1; 9 bases fit TRBD1. Germline CDR1 reads SGHAT; CDR2 reads FQNNGV. J was trimmed by 5 bases and V by 4 bases; bases with no gene match: 15. The CDR3 is 18 residues long. The CDR3 bases are TGTGCCAGCAGCTCCCCCAAGGACAGGGGCCAACTTAACAATGAGCAGTTCTTC. This sequence encodes CASSSPKDRGQLNNEQFF.

This clone was detected only a few times. The V and J genes are TRBV11-2 and TRBJ1-1, with 7 bases identical to TRBD1. This CDR3 contains 14 residues. CDR1 SGHAT and CDR2 FQNNGV come from the germline V gene. Losses at the gene ends were 2 bases for V and 6 bases for J; bases not matched to a gene: 6. CDR3 region: CASSLMMTGSEAFF. In DNA form, the CDR3 reads TGTGCCAGCAGCTTAATGATGACAGGGTCTGAAGCTTTCTTT.

This chain connects TRBV7-2 to TRBJ1-1, with D perhaps TRBD1 (5 bases). The CDR3 runs to 16 residues. Per the germline V gene, CDR1 is SGHTA and CDR2 is FQGNSA. Trimming cost V 0 bases and J 4 bases, with 15 bases left between them. CDR3 in amino acids: CASSLAIQAFGTEAFF. The CDR3 nucleotides are TGTGCCAGCAGCTTAGCGATACAGGCTTTCGGCACTGAAGCTTTCTTT. The entire variable domain, with the rest obtained from reference TRBV7-2 and TRBJ1-1, is as follows: GAGVSQSPSNKVTEKGKDVELRCDPISGHTALYWYRQSLGQGLEFLIYFQGNSAPDKSGLPSDRFSAERTGGSVSTLTIQRTQQEDSAVYLCASSLAIQAFGTEAFFGQGTRLTVV.

This chain links TRBV19 with TRBJ1-4; maybe TRBD1 (5 bases). V was trimmed by 4 bases and J by 8 bases, leaving 14 bases between them. Germline-derived CDR1 and CDR2 are LNHDA and SQIVND (reference sequence). The CDR3 is made up of 14 amino acids. The CDR3 is CASSTSGSREKLFF. DNA for the CDR3: TGTGCCAGTAGTACATCAGGGTCTCGCGAAAAACTGTTTTTT.

This sequence joins TRBV5-6 and TRBJ2-2; TRBD1 agrees at 9 bases. The germline CDR1 and CDR2 sequences are SGHDT and YYEEEE. The V segment lost 6 bases and the J segment 3 bases; nucleotides outside the gene matches: 6. This CDR3 has 15 amino acids. CDR3 coding DNA: TGTGCCAGCATCCGGGACAGGGAGGACACCGGGGAGCTGTTTTTT. Protein product: CASIRDREDTGELFF.

This rearrangement joins TRBV11-2 to TRBJ1-2; D gene unclear. V was cut by 0 bases and J by 5 bases, with 13 bases left in between. Germline V gene lookup returns CDR1 SGHAT and CDR2 FQNNGV. The CDR3 sequence is 15 residues long. The CDR3 DNA reads as TGTGCCAGCAGCTTAGACTACCGGGGAGGGTATGGCTACACCTTC. Its protein product is CASSLDYRGGYGYTF.